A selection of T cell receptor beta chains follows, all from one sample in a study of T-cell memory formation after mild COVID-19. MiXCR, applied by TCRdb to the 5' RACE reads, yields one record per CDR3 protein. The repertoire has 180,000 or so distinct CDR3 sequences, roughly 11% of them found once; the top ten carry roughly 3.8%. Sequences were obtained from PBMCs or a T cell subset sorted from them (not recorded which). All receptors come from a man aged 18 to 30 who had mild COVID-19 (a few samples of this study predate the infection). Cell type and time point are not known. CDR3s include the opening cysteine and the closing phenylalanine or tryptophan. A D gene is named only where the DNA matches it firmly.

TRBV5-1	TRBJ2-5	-	CASSSGRWETQYF
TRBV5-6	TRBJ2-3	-	CASSLRGYTDTQYF
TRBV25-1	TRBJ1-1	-	CASRSSGVGANTEAFF
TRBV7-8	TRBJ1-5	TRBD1	CASSLDRQGGQPQHF
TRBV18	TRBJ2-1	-	CASRDWAGYEQFF
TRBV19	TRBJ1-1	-	CASSGGRRDTEAFF
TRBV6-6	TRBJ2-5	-	CASSYTKETQYF
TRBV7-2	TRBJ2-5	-	CASSFVRLSGQETQYF
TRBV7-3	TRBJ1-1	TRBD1	CASSSYRGTEAFF
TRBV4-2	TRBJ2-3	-	CASSQDWGATDTQYF
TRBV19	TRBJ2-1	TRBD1	CASSADRGSSYNEQFF
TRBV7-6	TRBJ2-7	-	CASSSVRGYHEQYF
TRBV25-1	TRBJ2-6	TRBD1	CASGQGAYGANVLTF
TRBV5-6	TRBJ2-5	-	CASSPLGSLQETQYF
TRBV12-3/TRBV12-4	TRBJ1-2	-	CASSLQGVGGYTF
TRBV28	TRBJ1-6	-	CASRSSVGSPLHF
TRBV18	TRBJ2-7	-	CASSRESYEQYF
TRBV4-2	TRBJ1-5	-	CASSQDGDIGSNQPQHF
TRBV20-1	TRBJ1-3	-	CSASDRSSGNTIYF
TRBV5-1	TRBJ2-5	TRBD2	CASSLAAGEETQYF
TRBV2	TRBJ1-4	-	CASGRFSGTNSEKLFF
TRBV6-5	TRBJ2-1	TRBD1	CASSSRRQGLSYNEQFF
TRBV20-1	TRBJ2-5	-	CSAPDYFQETQYF
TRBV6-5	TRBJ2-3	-	CASSYQGRGYF
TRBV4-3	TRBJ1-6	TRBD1	CASSQDRRSGQGFALHF
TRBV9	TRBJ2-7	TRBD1	CASSPSGRTGLGDGHEQYF
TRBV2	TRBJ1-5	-	CASRLTVSNQPQHF
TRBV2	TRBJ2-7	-	CASSEVRQASEQYF
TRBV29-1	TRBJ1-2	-	CSADPPRTF
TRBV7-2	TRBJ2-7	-	CASSPGWGPYEQYF
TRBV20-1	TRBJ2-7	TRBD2	CSAREASGEYEQYF
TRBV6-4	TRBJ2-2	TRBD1	CASRPTGLSTGELFF
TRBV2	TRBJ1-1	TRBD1	CASRTQGGTEAFF
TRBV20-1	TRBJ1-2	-	CSASRTPARGYTF
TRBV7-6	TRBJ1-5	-	CASSHRSGPQHF
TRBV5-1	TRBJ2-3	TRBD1	CASSSGPGGITDTQYF
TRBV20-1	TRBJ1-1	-	CSASGGNAFF
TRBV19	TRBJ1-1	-	CASNFRNTEAFF
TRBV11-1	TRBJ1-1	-	CASSPHESTPFF
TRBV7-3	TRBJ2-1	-	CASSLGTLQFF
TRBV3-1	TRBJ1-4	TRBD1	CARTWTGRNEKLFF
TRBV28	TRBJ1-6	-	CASTGKSRSPLHF
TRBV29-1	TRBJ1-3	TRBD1	CSVTPGQGYSGNTIYF
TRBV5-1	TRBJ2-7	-	CASSSPDVSYEQYF
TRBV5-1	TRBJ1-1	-	CASSLTVMNTEAFF
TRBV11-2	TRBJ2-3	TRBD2	CASSSRGLAGSGTQYF
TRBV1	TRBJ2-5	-	CTSSQDPSVRGDQETQYF
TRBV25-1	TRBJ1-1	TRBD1	CASSGQGAWGTEAFF
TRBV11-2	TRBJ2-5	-	CASSLAGGAETQYF
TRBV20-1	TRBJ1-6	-	CSAPRDSYNSPLHF
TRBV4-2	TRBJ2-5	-	CASSQDGRETQYF
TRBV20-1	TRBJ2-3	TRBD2	CSARLADLTDTQYF
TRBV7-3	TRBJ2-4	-	CASSESGLRGNIQYF
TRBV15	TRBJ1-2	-	CATSRAGQSYGYTF